This T cell receptor beta chain was retrieved from a study of CXCR3-negative and CXCR3-positive naive CD8 T cells. Germline V gene data show CDR1 as SGHRS and CDR2 as YFSETQ. The CDR3 spans 14 residues. This clonotype is medium-sized by frequency. It was by 5' RACE with UMI labels that the TRB cDNA libraries were prepared. TCRdb reworked the 5' RACE reads into one entry per CDR3 protein, no DNA. The sample includes some 4,000 distinct CDR3 sequences. The chain links TRBV5-1 to TRBJ1-1; TCRdb gives TRBD1 as the D gene, but with no DNA this cannot be confirmed. Sequenced: naive CXCR3- CD8+ T cells from blood. Specified subset: CD45RO-CCR7+CD27+CD95- naive CD8+ T cells lacking CXCR3 (TNR3-). The clonotype originates from a human donor in good health. Some clones in this sample may be carry-over from other donors' samples. The CDR3 here is CASSPGQGNTEAFF. Complete variable domain (other parts from reference TRBV5-1 and TRBJ1-1): KAGVTQTPRYLIKTRGQQVTLSCSPISGHRSVSWYQQTPGQGLQFLFEYFSETQRNKGNFPGRFSGRQFSNSRSEMNVSTLELGDSALYLCASSPGQGNTEAFFGQGTRLTVV.